This T cell receptor (beta chain) was sequenced for a study of blood T cell repertoires in COVID-19. Germline lookup yields CDR1 SGHDN and CDR2 FVKESK. Trimming removed 0 bases from V and 7 bases from J, with 12 bases in between. This CDR3 is built from 14 residues. Using immunoSEQ multiplex PCR, the repertoire was profiled, and TCRdb retains in-frame clones only, with some absent. The sample lists around 78,000 clones; approximately 90% were seen once. This chain links TRBV14 with TRBJ1-1, with no clear D. The sequence was collected from a woman aged 50 to 60 with acute COVID-19. What was sequenced was PBMCs or T cells enriched from blood (not recorded which). CDR3 DNA: TGTGCCAGCAGCCAAGATCTGGGTGGAGTTGAAGCTTTCTTT. It encodes CASSQDLGGVEAFF.